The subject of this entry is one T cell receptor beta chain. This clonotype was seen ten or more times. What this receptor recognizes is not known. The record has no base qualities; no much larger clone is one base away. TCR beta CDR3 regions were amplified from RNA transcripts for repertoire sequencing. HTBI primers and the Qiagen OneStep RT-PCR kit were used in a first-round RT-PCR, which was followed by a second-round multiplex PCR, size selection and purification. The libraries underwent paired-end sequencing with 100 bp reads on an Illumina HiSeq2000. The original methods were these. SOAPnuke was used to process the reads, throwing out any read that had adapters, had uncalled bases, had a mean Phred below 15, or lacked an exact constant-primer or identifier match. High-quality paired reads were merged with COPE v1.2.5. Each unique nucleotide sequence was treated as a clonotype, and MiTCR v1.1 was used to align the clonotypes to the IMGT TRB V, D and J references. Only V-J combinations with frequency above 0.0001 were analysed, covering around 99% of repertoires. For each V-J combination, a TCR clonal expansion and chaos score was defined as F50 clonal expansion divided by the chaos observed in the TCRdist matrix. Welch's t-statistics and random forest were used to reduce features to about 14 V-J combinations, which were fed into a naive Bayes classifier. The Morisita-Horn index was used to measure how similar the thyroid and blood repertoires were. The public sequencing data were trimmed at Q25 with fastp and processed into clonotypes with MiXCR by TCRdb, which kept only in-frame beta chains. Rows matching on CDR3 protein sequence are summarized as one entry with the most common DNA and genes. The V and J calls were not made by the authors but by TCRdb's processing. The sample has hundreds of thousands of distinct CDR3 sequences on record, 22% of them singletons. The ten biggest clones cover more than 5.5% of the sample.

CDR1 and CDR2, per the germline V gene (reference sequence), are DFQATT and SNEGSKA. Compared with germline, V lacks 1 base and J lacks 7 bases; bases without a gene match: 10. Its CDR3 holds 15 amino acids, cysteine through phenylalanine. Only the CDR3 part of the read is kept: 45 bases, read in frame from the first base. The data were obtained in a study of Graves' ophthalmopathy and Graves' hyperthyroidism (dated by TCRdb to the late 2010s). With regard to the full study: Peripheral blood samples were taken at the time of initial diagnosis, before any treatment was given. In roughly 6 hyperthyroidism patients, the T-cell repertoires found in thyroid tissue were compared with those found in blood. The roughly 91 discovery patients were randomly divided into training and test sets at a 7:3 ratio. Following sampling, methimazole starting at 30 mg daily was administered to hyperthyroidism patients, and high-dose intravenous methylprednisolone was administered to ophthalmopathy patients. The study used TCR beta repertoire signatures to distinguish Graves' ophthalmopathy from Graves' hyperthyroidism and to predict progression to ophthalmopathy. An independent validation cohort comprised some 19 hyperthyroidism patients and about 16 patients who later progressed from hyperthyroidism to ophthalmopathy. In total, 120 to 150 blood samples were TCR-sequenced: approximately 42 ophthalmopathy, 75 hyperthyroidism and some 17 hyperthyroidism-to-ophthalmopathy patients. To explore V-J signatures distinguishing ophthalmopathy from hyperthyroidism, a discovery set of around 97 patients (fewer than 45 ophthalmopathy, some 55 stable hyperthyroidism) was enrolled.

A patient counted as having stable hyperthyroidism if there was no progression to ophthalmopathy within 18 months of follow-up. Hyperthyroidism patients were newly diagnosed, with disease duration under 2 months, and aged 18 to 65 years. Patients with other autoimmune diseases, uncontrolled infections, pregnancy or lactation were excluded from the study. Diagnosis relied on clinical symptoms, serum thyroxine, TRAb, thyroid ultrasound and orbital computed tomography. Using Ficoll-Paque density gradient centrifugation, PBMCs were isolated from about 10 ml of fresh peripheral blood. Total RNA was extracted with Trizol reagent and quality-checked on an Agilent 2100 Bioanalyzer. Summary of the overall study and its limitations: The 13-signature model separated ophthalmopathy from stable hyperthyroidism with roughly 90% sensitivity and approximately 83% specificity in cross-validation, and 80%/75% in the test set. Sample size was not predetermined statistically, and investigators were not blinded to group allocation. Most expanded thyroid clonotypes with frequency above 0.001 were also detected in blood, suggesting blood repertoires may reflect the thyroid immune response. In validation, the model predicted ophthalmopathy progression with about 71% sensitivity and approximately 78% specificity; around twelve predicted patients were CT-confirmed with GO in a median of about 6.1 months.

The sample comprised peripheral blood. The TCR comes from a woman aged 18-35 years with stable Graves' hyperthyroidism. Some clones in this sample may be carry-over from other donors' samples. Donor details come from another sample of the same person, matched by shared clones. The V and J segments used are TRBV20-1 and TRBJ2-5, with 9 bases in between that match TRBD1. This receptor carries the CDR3 CSARVIQGAGGTQYF. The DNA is TGCAGTGCTAGAGTTATACAGGGGGCCGGGGGGACCCAGTACTTC.